The entry below gives a single T cell receptor (beta chain) sequence along with its context. The data originate from a study of shared clonotypes between healthy human individuals. The protocol was immunoSEQ multiplex PCR, while the TCRdb copy is restricted to in-frame clones and leaves out a portion. Of approximately 500,000 clones listed, 90% to 96% were seen once; the top ten hold 0.06%. Source material: naive CD4+ T cells sorted from blood. Subset reported: CD45RA+ positively selected. The clonotype originates from a woman aged 25 to 45 in good health.

The CDR3 loop is CASSIGGPSTGELFF. The CDR3 DNA sequence: TGTGCCAGTAGTATCGGGGGGCCCAGCACCGGGGAGCTGTTTTTT. V usage is TRBV19 and J usage is TRBJ2-2; perhaps TRBD2 as D (7 bases). This CDR3 has 15 residues. V lost 3 bases to trimming and J lost 4 bases, with 12 bases between them. In germline, CDR1 is LNHDA, CDR2 SQIVND (reference sequence). Full variable domain (outside the CDR3, taken from reference TRBV19 and TRBJ2-2): DGGITQSPKYLFRKEGQNVTLSCEQNLNHDAMYWYRQDPGQGLRLIYYSQIVNDFQKGDIAEGYSVSREKKESFPLTVTSAQKNPTAFYLCASSIGGPSTGELFFGEGSRLTVL.